The 7 T cell receptor beta chains given below trace back to one sample, sequenced in a study of cytotoxic CD8 clonotypes in ibrutinib-treated CLL. This table comes from immunoSEQ multiplex PCR, and its TCRdb copy is limited to in-frame clones, with some not included. Of about 130,000 clones in the sample, under 90% are singletons; the top ten hold about 3.3%. The sample consisted of PBMCs, taken after 24 months of ibrutinib treatment. These receptors came from a human donor with chronic lymphocytic leukemia.

CDR3 residues: CASAPGDTEAFF. The CDR3 coding sequence is TGTGCCAGCGCCCCAGGGGACACTGAAGCTTTCTTT. This chain uses TRBV7-9 with TRBJ1-1; tentative D call: TRBD1 (6 bases). There are 12 residues in the CDR3. Germline lookup yields CDR1 SEHNR and CDR2 FQNEAQ (reference sequence). The V gene lost 8 bases and the J gene lost 3 bases, with 10 bases spanning the gap.

This clone came up a few times. The chain employs TRBV18 and TRBJ1-1; 8 bases map to TRBD1. The CDR3 sequence is 14 residues long. Per the germline V gene, CDR1 is KGHSH and CDR2 is LQKENI. The V gene end was trimmed by 6 bases and the J gene end by 4 bases; junction bases not matched to a gene: 7. The CDR3 sequence is CASSLGQGATEAFF. The DNA for the CDR3 is TGTGCCAGCTCGCTCGGACAGGGCGCCACTGAAGCTTTCTTT. Supplemented by reference TRBV18 and TRBJ1-1, the full variable domain reads NAGVMQNPRHLVRRRGQEARLRCSPMKGHSHVYWYRQLPEEGLKFMVYLQKENIIDESGMPKERFSAEFPKEGPSILRIQQVVRGDSAAYFCASSLGQGATEAFFGQGTRLTVV.

The V and J genes are TRBV11-2 and TRBJ1-5; no reliable D call. The CDR3 length is 13 residues. V dropped 1 base and J dropped 3 bases, with 4 bases sitting between them. The V gene's germline CDR1 is SGHAT and CDR2 FQNNGV. CDR3 nucleotides: TGTGCCAGCAGCTTAGGGAACAATCAGCCCCAGCATTTT. Translating gives CASSLGNNQPQHF.

This sequence joins TRBV5-4 and TRBJ2-7; D gene ambiguous. Per the germline V gene, CDR1 is SGHNT and CDR2 is YYREEE (reference sequence). V was pared by 3 bases and J by 2 bases, with 9 bases between. The CDR3 has 13 amino acids. The CDR3: CASSSDPAYEQYF. The CDR3 DNA reads as TGTGCCAGCAGCTCAGATCCGGCCTACGAGCAGTACTTC. Filled out from reference TRBV5-4 and TRBJ2-7, the complete variable domain reads ETGVTQSPTHLIKTRGQQVTLRCSSQSGHNTVSWYQQALGQGPQFIFQYYREEENGRGNFPPRFSGLQFPNYSSELNVNALELDDSALYLCASSSDPAYEQYFGPGTRLTVT.

The genes are TRBV29-1 and TRBJ1-6, with a weak D call TRBD1 (5 bases). V was cut by 5 bases and J by 10 bases, with 15 bases left in between. CDR3 length: 13 amino acids. Germline V gives CDR1 SQVTM, CDR2 ANQGSEA. The CDR3 sequence is CSVTGTPDSPLHF. The CDR3 DNA is TGCAGCGTTACCGGGACTCCAGACTCACCCCTCCACTTT.

The chain carries TRBV6-4 and TRBJ1-6; D call uncertain. Germline values: CDR1 MRHNA, CDR2 SNTAGT. V lost 0 bases and J 13 bases, leaving 31 bases between the germline ends. This CDR3 region has 20 residues. CDR3 nucleotide sequence: TGTGCCAGCAGTGACTCAGCCCCGAGACACCTCATCCCGGGTATACCTCCCCTCCACTTT. Amino acid sequence: CASSDSAPRHLIPGIPPLHF.

CDR3 bases: TGTGCCAGTAGTTTGCCTCTAGCGGGGGGTAACAATGAGCAGTTCTTC. This gives the protein CASSLPLAGGNNEQFF. V usage is TRBV19 and J usage is TRBJ2-1; 11 nucleotides agree with TRBD2. Germline values: CDR1 LNHDA, CDR2 SQIVND (reference sequence). The V segment lost 5 bases and the J segment 5 bases; nucleotides outside the gene matches: 8. The CDR3 sequence is 16 residues long.